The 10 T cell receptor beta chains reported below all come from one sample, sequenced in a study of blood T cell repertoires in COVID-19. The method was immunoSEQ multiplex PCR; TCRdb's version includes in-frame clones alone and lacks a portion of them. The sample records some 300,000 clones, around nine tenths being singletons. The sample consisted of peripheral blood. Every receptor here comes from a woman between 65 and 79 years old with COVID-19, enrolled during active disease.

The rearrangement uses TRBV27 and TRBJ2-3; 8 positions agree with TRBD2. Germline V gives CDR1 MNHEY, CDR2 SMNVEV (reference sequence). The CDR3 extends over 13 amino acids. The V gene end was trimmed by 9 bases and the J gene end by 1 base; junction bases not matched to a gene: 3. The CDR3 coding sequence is TGTGCCAGTAGAGCGGGGGGCACAGATACGCAGTATTTT. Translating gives CASRAGGTDTQYF.

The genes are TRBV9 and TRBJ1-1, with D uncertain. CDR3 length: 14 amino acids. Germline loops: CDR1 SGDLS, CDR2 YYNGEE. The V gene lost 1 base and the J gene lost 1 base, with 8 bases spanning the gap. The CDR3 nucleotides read TGTGCCAGCAGCGTATACGGGGAGAACACTGAAGCTTTCTTT. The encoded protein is CASSVYGENTEAFF.

This chain's CDR3 is CASSGTGGLNTEAFF. In DNA, the CDR3 is TGTGCCAGCAGTGGAACAGGGGGCCTGAACACTGAAGCTTTCTTT. This rearrangement joins TRBV2 to TRBJ1-1, with 9 bases fitting TRBD1. The V segment lost 4 bases and the J segment 0 bases; nucleotides outside the gene matches: 3. Germline V gene lookup returns CDR1 SNHLY and CDR2 FYNNEI. This CDR3 is built from 15 residues.

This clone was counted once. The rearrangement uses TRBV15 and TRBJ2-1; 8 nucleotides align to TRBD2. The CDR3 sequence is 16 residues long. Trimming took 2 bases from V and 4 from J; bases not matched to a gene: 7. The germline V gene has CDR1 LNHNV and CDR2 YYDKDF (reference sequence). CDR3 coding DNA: TGTGCCACCAGCAGACCCGGGACTAGGACTTACAATGAGCAGTTCTTC. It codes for CATSRPGTRTYNEQFF.

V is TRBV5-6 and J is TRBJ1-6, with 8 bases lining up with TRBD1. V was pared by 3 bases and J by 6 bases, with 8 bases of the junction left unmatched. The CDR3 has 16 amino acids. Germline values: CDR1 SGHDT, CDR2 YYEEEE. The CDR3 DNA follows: TGTGCCAGCAGCTCACCTCAGGGGGCGCCTAATTCACCCCTCCACTTT. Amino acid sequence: CASSSPQGAPNSPLHF.

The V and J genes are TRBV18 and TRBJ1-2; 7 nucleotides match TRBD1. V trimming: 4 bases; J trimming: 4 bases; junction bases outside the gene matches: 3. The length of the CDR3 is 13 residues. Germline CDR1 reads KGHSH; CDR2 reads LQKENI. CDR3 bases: TGTGCCAGCTCACAGGGGGCGCCCTATGGCTACACCTTC. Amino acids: CASSQGAPYGYTF.

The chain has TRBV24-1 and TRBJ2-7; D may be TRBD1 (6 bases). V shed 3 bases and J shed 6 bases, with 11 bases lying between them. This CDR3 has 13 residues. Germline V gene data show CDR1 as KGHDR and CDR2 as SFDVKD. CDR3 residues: CATSDPTGTEQYF. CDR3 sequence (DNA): TGTGCCACCAGTGATCCGACAGGCACCGAGCAGTACTTC.

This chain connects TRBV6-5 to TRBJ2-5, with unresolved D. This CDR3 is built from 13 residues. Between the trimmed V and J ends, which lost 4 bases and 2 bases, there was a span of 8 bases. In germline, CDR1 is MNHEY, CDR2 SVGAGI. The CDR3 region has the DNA TGTGCCAGCAGTTGGGCGTTACAAGAGACCCAGTACTTC. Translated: CASSWALQETQYF.

CDR3 protein: CASGLAGSFEQFF. The CDR3 nucleotides are TGCGCCAGCGGACTAGCGGGGTCGTTCGAGCAGTTCTTC. The rearrangement joins TRBV10-2 to TRBJ2-1; 12 nucleotides line up with TRBD2. Germline CDR1 and CDR2: WSHSY and SAAADI. The CDR3 contains 13 residues. The J segment lost 10 bases and the V segment lost 8 bases, leaving 6 bases of the junction unmatched.

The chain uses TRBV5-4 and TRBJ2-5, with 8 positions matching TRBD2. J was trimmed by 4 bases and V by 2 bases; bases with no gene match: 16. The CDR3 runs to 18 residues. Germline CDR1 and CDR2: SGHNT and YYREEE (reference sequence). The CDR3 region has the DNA TGTGCCAGCAGCTTAGGAGTAGCGGGGCCGGGGTGGGGAGAGACCCAGTACTTC. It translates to CASSLGVAGPGWGETQYF.